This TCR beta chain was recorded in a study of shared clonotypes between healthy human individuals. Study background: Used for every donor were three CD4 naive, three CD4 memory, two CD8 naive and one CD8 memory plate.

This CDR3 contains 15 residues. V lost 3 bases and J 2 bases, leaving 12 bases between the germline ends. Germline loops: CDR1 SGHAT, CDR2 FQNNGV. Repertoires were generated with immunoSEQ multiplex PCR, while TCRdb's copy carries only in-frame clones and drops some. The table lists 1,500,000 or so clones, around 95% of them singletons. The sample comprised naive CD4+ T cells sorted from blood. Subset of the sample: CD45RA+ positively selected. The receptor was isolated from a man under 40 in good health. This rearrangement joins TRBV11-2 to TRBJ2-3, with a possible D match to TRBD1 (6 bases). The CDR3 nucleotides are TGTGCCAGCAGCTTCCCAGGGGAACCCACAGATACGCAGTATTTT. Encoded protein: CASSFPGEPTDTQYF.